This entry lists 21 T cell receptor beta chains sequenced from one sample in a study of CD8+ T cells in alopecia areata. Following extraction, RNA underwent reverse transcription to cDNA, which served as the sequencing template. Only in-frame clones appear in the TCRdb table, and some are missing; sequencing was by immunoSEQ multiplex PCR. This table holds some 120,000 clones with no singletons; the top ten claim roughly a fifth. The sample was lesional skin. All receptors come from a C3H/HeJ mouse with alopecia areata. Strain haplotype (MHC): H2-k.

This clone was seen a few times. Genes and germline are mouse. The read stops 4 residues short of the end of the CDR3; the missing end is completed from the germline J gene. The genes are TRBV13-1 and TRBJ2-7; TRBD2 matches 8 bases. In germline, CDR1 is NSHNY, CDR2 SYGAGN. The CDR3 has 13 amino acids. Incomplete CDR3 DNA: TGTGCCAGCAGTAACTGGGGGTCGTAT. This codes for CASSNWGSY. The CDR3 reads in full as CASSNWGSYEQYF.

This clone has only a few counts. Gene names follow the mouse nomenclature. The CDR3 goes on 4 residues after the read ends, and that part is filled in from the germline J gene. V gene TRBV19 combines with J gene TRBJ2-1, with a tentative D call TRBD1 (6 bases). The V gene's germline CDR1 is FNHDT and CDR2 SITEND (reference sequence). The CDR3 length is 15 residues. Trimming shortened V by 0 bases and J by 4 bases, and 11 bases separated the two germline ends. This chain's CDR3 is CASSIVGTLYAEQFF. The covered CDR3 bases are TGTGCCAGCAGTATAGTGGGGACACTTTATGCT.

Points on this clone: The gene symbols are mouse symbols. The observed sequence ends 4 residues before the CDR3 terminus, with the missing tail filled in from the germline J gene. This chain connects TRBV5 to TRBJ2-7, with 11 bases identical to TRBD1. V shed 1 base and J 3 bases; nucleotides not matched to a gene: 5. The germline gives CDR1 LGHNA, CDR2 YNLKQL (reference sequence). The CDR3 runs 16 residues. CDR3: CASSQAPDRGLYEQYF. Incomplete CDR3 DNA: TGTGCCAGCAGCCAAGCTCCGGACAGGGGGCTCTAT.

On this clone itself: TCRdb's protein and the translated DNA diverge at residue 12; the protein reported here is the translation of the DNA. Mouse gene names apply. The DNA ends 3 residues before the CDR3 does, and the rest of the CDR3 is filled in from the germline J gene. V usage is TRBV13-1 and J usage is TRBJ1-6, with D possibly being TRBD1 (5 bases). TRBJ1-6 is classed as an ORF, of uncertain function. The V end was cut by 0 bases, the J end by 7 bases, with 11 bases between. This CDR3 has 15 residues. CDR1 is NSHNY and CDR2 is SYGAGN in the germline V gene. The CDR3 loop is CASSDAQGGNSPLYF. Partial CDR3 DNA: TGTGCCAGCAGTGATGCCCAGGGAGGGAATTCGCCC.

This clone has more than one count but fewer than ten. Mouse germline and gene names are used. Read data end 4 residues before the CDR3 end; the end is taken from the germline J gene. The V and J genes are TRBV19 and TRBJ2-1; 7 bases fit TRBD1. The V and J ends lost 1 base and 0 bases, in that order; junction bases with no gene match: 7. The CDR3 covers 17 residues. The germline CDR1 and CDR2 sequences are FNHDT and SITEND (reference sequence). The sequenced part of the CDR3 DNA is TGTGCCAGCAGTATAAGGGGACAGCCTTATAACTATGCT. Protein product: CASSIRGQPYNYA. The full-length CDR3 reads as CASSIRGQPYNYAEQFF.

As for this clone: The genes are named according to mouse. The CDR3: CASGGQGQNTLYF. The part of the CDR3 DNA that was read is TGTGCCAGCGGTGGACAGGGGCAAAAC. The rearrangement joins TRBV13-2 to TRBJ2-4; 8 bases match TRBD1. With the read ending 4 residues before the CDR3 end, the germline J gene is used to fill in that end. The CDR3 contains 13 residues. CDR1 and CDR2 (germline): NNHNN, SYGAGS (reference sequence). J was trimmed by 3 bases and V by 3 bases; bases with no gene match: 0.

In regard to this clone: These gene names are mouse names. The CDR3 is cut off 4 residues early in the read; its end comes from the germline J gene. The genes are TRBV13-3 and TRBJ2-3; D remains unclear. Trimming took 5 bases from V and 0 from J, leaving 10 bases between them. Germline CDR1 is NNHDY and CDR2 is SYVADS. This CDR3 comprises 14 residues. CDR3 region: CASSHRSSAETLYF. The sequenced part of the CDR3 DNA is TGTGCCAGCAGCCACAGATCTAGTGCAGAA.

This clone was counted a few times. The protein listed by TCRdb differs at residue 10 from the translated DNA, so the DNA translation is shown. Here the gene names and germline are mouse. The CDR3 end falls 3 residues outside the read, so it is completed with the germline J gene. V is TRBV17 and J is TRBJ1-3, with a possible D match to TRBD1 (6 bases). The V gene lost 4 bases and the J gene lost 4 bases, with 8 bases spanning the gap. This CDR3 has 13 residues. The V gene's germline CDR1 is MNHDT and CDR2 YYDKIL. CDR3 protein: CASSTGAGNTLYF. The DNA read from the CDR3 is TGTGCTAGCAGTACAGGGGCCGGAAATACG.

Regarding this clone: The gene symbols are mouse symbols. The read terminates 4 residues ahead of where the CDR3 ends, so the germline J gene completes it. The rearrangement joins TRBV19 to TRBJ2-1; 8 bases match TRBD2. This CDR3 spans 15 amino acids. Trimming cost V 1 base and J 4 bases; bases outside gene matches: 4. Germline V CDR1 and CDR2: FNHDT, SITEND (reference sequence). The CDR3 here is CASSIKLGGYAEQFF. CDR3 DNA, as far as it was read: TGTGCCAGCAGTATAAAGCTGGGGGGATATGCT.

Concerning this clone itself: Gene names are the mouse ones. The CDR3 loop reads CASSRADRAYAEQFF. CDR3 bases read: TGTGCTAGCAGTAGAGCTGACAGGGCCTATGCT. V is TRBV17 and J is TRBJ2-1; 7 nucleotides line up with TRBD1. The CDR3 is cut off 4 residues early in the read; its end comes from the germline J gene. CDR1 and CDR2 (germline): MNHDT, YYDKIL. Trimming removed 1 base from V and 3 bases from J; junction bases left unmatched: 3. The CDR3 consists of 15 residues. Supplemented by reference TRBV17 and TRBJ2-1, the full variable domain reads DTTVKQNPRYKLARVGKPVNLICSQTMNHDTMYWYQKKPNQAPKLLLFYYDKILNREADTFEKFQSSRPNNSFCSLYIGSAGLEYSAMYLCASSRADRAYAEQFFGPGTRLTVL.

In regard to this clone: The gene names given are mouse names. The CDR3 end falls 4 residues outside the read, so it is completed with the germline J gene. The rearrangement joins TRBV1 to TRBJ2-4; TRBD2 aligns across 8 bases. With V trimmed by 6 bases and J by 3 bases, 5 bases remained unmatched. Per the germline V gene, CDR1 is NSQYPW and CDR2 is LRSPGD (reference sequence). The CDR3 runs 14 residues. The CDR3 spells CTCSPTGGQNTLYF. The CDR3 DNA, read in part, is TGCACCTGCAGCCCCACTGGGGGACAAAAC.

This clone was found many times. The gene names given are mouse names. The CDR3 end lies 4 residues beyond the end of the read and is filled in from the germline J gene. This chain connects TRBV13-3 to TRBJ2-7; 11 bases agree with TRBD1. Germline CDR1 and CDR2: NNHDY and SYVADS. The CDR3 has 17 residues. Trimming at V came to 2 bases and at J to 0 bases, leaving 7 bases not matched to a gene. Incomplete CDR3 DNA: TGTGCCAGCAGTGAGGGGACAGGGGGTCCCAGCTCCTAT. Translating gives CASSEGTGGPSSY. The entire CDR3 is CASSEGTGGPSSYEQYF.

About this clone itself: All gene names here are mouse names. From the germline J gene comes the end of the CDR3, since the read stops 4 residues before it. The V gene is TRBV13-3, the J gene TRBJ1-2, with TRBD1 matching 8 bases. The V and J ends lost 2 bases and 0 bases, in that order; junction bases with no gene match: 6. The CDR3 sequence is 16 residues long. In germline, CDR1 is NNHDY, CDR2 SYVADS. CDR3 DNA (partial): TGTGCCAGCAGTGAGGATTTGACAGGGGCAAACTCC. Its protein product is CASSEDLTGANS. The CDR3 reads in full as CASSEDLTGANSDYTF.

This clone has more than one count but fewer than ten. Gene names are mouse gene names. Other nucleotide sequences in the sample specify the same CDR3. The CDR3 bases that were read are TGTGCCAGCAGTCCCGACTGGGGGGGTTTTCAAAAC. Translated: CASSPDWGGFQN. The entire CDR3 reads CASSPDWGGFQNTLYF. The rearrangement links TRBV19 to TRBJ2-4; 11 bases are a match to TRBD2. The read ends 4 residues early relative to the CDR3; the germline J gene fills the gap. The CDR3 is 16 amino acids. Germline CDR1 and CDR2: FNHDT and SITEND (reference sequence). V shed 4 bases and J 2 bases; nucleotides not matched to a gene: 6.

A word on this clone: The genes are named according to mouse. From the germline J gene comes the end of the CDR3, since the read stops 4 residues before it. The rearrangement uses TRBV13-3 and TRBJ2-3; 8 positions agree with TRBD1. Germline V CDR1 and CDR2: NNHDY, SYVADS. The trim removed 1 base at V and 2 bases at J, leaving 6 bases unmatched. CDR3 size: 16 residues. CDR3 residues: CASSDRAGQDAETLYF. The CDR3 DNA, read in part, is TGTGCCAGCAGTGATAGGGCGGGACAGGATGCAGAA.

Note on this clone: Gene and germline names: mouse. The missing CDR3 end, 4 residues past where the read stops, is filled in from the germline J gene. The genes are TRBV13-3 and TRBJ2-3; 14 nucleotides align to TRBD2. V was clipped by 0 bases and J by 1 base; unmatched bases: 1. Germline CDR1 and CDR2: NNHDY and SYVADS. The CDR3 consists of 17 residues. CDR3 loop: CASSDGDWGGGAETLYF. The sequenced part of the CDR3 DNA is TGTGCCAGCAGTGATGGGGACTGGGGGGGCGGTGCAGAA.

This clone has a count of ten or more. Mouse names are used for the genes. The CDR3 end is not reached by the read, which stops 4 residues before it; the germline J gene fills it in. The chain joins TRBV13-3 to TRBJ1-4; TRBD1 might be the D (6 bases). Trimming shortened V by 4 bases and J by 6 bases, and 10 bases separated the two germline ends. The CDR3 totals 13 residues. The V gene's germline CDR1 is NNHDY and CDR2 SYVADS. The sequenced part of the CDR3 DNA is TGTGCCAGCAGTTCACAGGGCGACGAA. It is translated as CASSSQGDE. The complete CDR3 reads CASSSQGDERLFF.

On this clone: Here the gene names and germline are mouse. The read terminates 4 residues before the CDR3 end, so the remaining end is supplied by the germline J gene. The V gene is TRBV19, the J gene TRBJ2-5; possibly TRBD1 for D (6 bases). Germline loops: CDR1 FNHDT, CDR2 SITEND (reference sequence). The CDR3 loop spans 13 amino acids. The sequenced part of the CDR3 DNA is TGTGCCAGCAGTGGGGGACAAGAAGAC. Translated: CASSGGQED. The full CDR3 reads CASSGGQEDTQYF.

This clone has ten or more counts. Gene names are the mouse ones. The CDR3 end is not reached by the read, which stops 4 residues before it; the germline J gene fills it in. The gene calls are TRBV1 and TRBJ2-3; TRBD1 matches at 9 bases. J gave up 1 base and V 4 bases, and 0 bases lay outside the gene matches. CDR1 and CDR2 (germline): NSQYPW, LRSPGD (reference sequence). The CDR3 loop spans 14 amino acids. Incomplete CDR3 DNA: TGCACCTGCAGTGGGACAGGGGGTGCAGAA. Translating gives CTCSGTGGAE. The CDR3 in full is CTCSGTGGAETLYF.

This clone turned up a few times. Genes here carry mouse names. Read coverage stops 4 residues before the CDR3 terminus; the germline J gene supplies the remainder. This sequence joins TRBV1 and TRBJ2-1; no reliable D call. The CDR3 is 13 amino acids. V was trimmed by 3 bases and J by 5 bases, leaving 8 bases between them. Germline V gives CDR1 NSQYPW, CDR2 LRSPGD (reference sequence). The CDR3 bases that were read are TGCACCTGCAGTGCGGCGAAGGATGCT. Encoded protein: CTCSAAKDA. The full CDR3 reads CTCSAAKDAEQFF.

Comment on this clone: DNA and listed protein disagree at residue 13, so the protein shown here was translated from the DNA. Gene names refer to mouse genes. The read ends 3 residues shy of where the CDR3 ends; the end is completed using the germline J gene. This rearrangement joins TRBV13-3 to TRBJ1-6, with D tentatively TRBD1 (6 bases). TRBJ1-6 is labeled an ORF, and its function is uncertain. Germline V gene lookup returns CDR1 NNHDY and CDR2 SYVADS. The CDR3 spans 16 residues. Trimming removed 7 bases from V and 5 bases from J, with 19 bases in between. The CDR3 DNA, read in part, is TGTGCCAGCCATCCATCCGGGACAAAAAATAATTCGCCC. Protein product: CASHPSGTKNNSP. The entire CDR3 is CASHPSGTKNNSPLYF.